These T cell receptor beta chains were read from a single sample in a study of blood T cell repertoires in COVID-19. The data were produced by immunoSEQ multiplex PCR, yet TCRdb's version contains in-frame clones alone and is incomplete. The data contain about 400,000 clones, about 90% of them singletons. The sample taken for sequencing was PBMCs or T cells enriched from blood (not recorded which). The receptors were sampled from a man in his forties in a cohort exposed to, infected with or recovered from COVID-19 (not recorded which). CDR3s include the opening cysteine and the closing phenylalanine or tryptophan. Each record gives: clone size, J gene, CDR3 length, V gene, D gene, CDR3 protein, CDR3 DNA. D genes are given only for firm matches. Expanded clones get a size class; other rows say once, few or many, or leave the size out.

- | TRBJ1-4 | 15 | TRBV10-3 | TRBD1 | CASGGLGTGDEKLFF | TGTGCCTCCGGCGGGCTCGGGACAGGGGATGAAAAACTGTTTTTT
- | TRBJ2-1 | 15 | TRBV5-4 | TRBD2 | CASSPLAGSYNEQFF | TGTGCCAGCAGCCCATTAGCGGGATCCTACAATGAGCAGTTCTTC
- | TRBJ2-7 | 15 | TRBV6-5 | TRBD2 | CASSYASGSLYEQYF | TGTGCCAGCAGTTACGCGAGCGGGAGTCTGTACGAGCAGTACTTC
- | TRBJ2-7 | 15 | TRBV10-2 | TRBD1 | CASSTGTGGSYEQYF | TGCGCCAGCAGTACCGGGACAGGGGGTTCTTACGAGCAGTACTTC
- | TRBJ2-1 | 14 | TRBV19 | TRBD1 | CASSTPNQGAREFF | TGTGCCAGTAGTACCCCTAACCAGGGGGCGCGAGAGTTCTTC
- | TRBJ2-7 | 16 | TRBV6-6 | TRBD2 | CASSPPPLAGVYEQYF | TGTGCCAGCAGTCCCCCCCCCTTAGCGGGAGTCTACGAGCAGTACTTC
- | TRBJ2-2 | 20 | TRBV10-2 | TRBD2 | CASSGSGGTSGRTNTGELFF | TGCGCCAGCAGTGGATCGGGGGGGACTAGCGGGAGGACGAACACCGGGGAGCTGTTTTTT
- | TRBJ1-2 | 15 | TRBV27 | TRBD1 | CASTKLGQVNYGYTF | TGTGCCAGCACCAAGCTCGGACAGGTTAACTATGGCTACACCTTC
- | TRBJ2-1 | 16 | TRBV7-9 | TRBD2 | CASSPLAGESYNEQFF | TGTGCCAGCAGCCCCCTAGCGGGAGAGAGTTACAATGAGCAGTTCTTC
- | TRBJ2-1 | 16 | TRBV28 | TRBD1 | CASSSGQPNFGAMQFF | TGTGCCAGCAGTTCGGGACAGCCCAACTTCGGGGCGATGCAGTTCTTC
- | TRBJ2-7 | 14 | TRBV5-1 | - | CASSSGTPSYEQYF | TGCGCCAGCAGTTCCGGGACACCATCCTACGAGCAGTACTTC
- | TRBJ2-1 | 14 | TRBV5-1 | - | CASSLVGAYNEQFF | TGCGCCAGCAGCTTGGTAGGGGCGTACAATGAGCAGTTCTTC
- | TRBJ1-1 | 13 | TRBV7-2 | - | CASSNPWGAEAFF | TGTGCCAGCAGCAACCCTTGGGGGGCTGAAGCTTTCTTT
- | TRBJ2-3 | 14 | TRBV7-8 | TRBD1 | CASSLAQGVDTQYF | TGTGCCAGCAGCTTAGCCCAGGGGGTAGATACGCAGTATTTT
once | TRBJ2-5 | 12 | TRBV29-1 | - | CSANFNRETQYF | TGCAGCGCCAACTTCAATCGCGAGACCCAGTACTTC
- | TRBJ2-1 | 13 | TRBV21-1 | - | CASSLGLRDEQFF | TGTGCCAGCAGCCTGGGCCTCAGGGATGAGCAGTTCTTC
once | TRBJ2-4 | 13 | TRBV6-5 | - | CASSTLRENIQYF | TGTGCCAGCTCAACCTTACGAGAAAACATTCAGTACTTC
- | TRBJ1-3 | 14 | TRBV28 | - | CASSQIHSGNTIYF | TGTGCCAGCAGCCAAATACACTCTGGAAACACCATATATTTT
- | TRBJ2-5 | 14 | TRBV5-1 | TRBD2 | CASTGLAGEETQYF | TGCGCCAGCACCGGACTAGCGGGAGAAGAGACCCAGTACTTC
- | TRBJ2-1 | 15 | TRBV7-3 | TRBD2 | CASSLGLAGVNEQFF | TGTGCCAGCAGCTTAGGGCTAGCGGGGGTGAATGAGCAGTTCTTC
- | TRBJ2-7 | 13 | TRBV27 | TRBD1 | CASRGQGSYEQYF | TGTGCCAGCAGAGGACAGGGTTCCTACGAGCAGTACTTC
- | TRBJ1-6 | 15 | TRBV28 | - | CASSLTGPDNSPLHF | TGTGCCAGCAGTTTGACAGGCCCCGATAATTCACCCCTCCACTTT
- | TRBJ1-3 | 17 | TRBV18 | - | CASSPPGRANSGNTIYF | TGTGCCAGCTCACCACCGGGCAGGGCCAACTCTGGAAACACCATATATTTT
- | TRBJ2-7 | 14 | TRBV20-1 | TRBD2 | CSASIAGGTYEQYF | TGCAGTGCTAGTATAGCGGGAGGCACCTACGAGCAGTACTTC
- | TRBJ2-1 | 15 | TRBV28 | TRBD1 | CASRTGTGGSNEQFF | TGTGCCAGCAGAACCGGGACAGGGGGTAGCAATGAGCAGTTCTTC
- | TRBJ2-7 | 15 | TRBV27 | TRBD2 | CASSSGTSGMGEQYF | TGTGCCAGCAGTTCCGGGACTAGCGGGATGGGCGAGCAGTACTTC
- | TRBJ1-2 | 13 | TRBV9 | - | CASSARWQAGYTF | TGTGCCAGCAGCGCCAGATGGCAGGCCGGCTACACCTTC
- | TRBJ2-1 | 16 | TRBV28 | TRBD2 | CASSLPGLAGGMSTFF | TGTGCCAGCAGTTTGCCGGGACTAGCGGGAGGGATGAGTACATTCTTC
- | TRBJ1-6 | 14 | TRBV19 | TRBD1 | CASSITGENSPLHF | TGTGCCAGTAGTATAACAGGGGAAAATTCACCCCTCCACTTT
- | TRBJ2-7 | 15 | TRBV2 | TRBD2 | CASSGTSGGRGEQYF | TGTGCCAGCAGCGGGACTAGCGGGGGCAGGGGGGAGCAGTACTTC
once | TRBJ2-1 | 16 | TRBV5-1 | TRBD2 | CASSWATSGRRNEQFF | TGCGCCAGCAGCTGGGCGACTAGCGGGAGACGTAATGAGCAGTTCTTC
- | TRBJ1-3 | 16 | TRBV28 | TRBD1 | CASSLPDRVGGNTIYF | TGTGCCAGCAGTTTGCCGGACAGGGTGGGTGGAAACACCATATATTTT
- | TRBJ2-7 | 16 | TRBV7-7 | TRBD1 | CASSVRGTGRSYEQYF | TGTGCCAGCAGCGTGAGGGGGACAGGGCGCTCCTACGAGCAGTACTTC